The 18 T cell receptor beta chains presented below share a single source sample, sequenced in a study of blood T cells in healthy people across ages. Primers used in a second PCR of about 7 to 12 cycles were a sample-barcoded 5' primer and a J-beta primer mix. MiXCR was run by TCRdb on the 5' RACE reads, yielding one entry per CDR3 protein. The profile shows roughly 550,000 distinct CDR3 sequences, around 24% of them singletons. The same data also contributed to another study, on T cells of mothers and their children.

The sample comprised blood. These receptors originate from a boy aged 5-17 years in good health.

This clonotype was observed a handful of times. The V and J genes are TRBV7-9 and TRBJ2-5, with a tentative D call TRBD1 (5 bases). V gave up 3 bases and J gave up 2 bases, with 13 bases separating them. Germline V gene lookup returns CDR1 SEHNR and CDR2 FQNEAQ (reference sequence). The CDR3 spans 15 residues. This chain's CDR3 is CASSFLTASQETQYF. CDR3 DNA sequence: TGTGCCAGCAGCTTCTTGACAGCTTCACAAGAGACCCAGTACTTC.

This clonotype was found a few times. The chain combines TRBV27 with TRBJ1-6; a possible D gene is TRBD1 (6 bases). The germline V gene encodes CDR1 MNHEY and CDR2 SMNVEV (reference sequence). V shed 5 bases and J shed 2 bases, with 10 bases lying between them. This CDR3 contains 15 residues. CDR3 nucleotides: TGTGCCAGCAGTCTCGGGGGCACCTATAATTCACCCCTCCACTTT. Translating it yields CASSLGGTYNSPLHF.

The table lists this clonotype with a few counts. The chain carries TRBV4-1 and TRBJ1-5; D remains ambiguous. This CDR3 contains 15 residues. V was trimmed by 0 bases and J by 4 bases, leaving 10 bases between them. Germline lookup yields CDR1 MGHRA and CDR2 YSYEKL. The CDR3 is CASSQDSGNNQPQHF. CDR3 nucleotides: TGCGCCAGCAGCCAAGACTCGGGAAATAATCAGCCCCAGCATTTT.

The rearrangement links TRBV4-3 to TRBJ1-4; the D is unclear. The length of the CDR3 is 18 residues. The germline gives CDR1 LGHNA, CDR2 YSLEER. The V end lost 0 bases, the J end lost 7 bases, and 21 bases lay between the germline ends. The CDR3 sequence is CASSQDVLLRTGFEKLFF. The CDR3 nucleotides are TGCGCCAGCAGCCAAGACGTCCTCCTCCGGACCGGCTTTGAAAAACTGTTTTTT.

The CDR3 reads CASRGGGLGIAASYEQYF. CDR3 nucleotide sequence: TGTGCCAGCAGGGGGGGGGGACTTGGGATAGCGGCCTCCTACGAGCAGTACTTC. The genes are TRBV12-3 or TRBV12-4 and TRBJ2-7; 7 bases are shared with TRBD2. CDR3 length equals 18 residues. The ends lost 6 bases at V and 0 bases at J; junction bases unmatched: 17.

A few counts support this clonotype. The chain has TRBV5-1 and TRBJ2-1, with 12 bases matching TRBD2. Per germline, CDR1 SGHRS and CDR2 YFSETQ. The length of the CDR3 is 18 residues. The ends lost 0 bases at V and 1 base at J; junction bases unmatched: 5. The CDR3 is CASSLAASGRGSYNEQFF. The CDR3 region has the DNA TGCGCCAGCAGCTTGGCCGCTAGCGGGAGGGGTTCCTACAATGAGCAGTTCTTC. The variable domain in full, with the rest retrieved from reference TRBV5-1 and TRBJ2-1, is KAGVTQTPRYLIKTRGQQVTLSCSPISGHRSVSWYQQTPGQGLQFLFEYFSETQRNKGNFPGRFSGRQFSNSRSEMNVSTLELGDSALYLCASSLAASGRGSYNEQFFGPGTRLTVL.

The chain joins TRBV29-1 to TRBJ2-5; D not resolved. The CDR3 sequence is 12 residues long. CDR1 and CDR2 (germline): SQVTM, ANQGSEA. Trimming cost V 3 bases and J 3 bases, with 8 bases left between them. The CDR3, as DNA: TGCAGCGTTGATTCGGCAGAAGAGACCCAGTACTTC. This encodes CSVDSAEETQYF.

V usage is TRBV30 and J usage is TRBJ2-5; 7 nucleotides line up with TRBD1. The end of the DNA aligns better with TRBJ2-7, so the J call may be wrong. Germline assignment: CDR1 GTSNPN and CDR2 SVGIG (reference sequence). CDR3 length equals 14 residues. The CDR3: CGCNKNRGGYEQYF. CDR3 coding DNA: TGTGGCTGCAATAAAAACAGGGGCGGCTACGAGCAGTACTTC.

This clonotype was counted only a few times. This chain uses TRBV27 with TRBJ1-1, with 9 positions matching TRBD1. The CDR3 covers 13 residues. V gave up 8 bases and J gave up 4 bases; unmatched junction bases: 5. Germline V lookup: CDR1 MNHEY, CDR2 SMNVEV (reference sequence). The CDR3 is CASRTGVITEAFF. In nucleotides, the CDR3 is TGTGCCAGCCGGACAGGGGTTATCACTGAAGCTTTCTTT.

DNA of the CDR3: TGTGCCAGCAGTCCGAATGGGGGAGGTCAGCCCCAGCATTTT. Its translation: CASSPNGGGQPQHF. The V call is TRBV12-3 or TRBV12-4, the J call TRBJ1-5; possible D gene TRBD1, 5 bases. The CDR3 runs 14 residues. The V gene lost 5 bases and the J gene lost 6 bases, with 14 bases spanning the gap.

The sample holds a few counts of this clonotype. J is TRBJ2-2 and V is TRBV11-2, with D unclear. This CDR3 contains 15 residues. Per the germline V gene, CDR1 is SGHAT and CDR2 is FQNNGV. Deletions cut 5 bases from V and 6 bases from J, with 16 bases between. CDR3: CASSPTSKASGELFF. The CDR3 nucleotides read TGTGCCAGCAGCCCCACAAGTAAGGCTTCCGGGGAGCTGTTTTTT.

The CDR3 loop is CASGGSGITEAFF. CDR3 sequence (DNA): TGTGCCAGCGGGGGGTCAGGGATCACTGAAGCTTTCTTT. This chain uses TRBV6-5 with TRBJ1-1; D perhaps matches TRBD1 (5 bases). The CDR3 extends over 13 amino acids. The V gene's germline CDR1 is MNHEY and CDR2 SVGAGI. The V and J ends lost 8 bases and 4 bases respectively, with 14 bases between them.

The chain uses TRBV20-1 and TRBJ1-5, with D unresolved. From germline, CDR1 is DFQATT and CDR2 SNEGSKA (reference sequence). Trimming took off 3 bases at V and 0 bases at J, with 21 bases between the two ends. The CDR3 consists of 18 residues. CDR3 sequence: CSARREIGISYSNQPQHF. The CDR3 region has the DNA TGCAGTGCTAGGCGCGAGATCGGCATATCTTATAGCAATCAGCCCCAGCATTTT.

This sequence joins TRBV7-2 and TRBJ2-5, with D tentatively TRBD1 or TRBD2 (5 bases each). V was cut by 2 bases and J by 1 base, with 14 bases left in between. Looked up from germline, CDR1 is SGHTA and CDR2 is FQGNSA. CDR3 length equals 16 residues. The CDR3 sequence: CASSLFVGTPQETQYF. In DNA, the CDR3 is TGTGCCAGCAGCTTATTTGTCGGGACCCCCCAAGAGACCCAGTACTTC.

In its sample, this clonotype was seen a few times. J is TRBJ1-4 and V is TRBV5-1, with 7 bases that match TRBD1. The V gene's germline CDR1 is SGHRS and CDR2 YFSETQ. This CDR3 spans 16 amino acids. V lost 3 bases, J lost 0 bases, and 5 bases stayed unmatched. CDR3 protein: CASSWGTAATNEKLFF. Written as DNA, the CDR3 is TGCGCCAGCAGCTGGGGGACAGCTGCAACTAATGAAAAACTGTTTTTT. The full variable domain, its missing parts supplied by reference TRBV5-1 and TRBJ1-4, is KAGVTQTPRYLIKTRGQQVTLSCSPISGHRSVSWYQQTPGQGLQFLFEYFSETQRNKGNFPGRFSGRQFSNSRSEMNVSTLELGDSALYLCASSWGTAATNEKLFFGSGTQLSVL.

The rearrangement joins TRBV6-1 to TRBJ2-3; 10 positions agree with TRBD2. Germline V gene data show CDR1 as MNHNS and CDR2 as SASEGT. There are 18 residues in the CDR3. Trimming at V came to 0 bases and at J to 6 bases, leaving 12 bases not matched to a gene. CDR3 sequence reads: CASSEATGLARLRDTQYF. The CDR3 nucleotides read TGTGCCAGCAGTGAAGCGACGGGACTAGCGAGATTAAGGGATACGCAGTATTTT.

In DNA form, the CDR3 reads TGTGCCAGCAGCTATCACAGGGGGCTCACCTACAATGAGCAGTTCTTC. Residues: CASSYHRGLTYNEQFF. The genes are TRBV5-5 and TRBJ2-1; TRBD1 matches at 9 bases. With V trimmed by 3 bases and J by 2 bases, 6 bases remained unmatched. The CDR3 consists of 16 residues. Germline CDR1 SGHKS, CDR2 YYEKEE (reference sequence).

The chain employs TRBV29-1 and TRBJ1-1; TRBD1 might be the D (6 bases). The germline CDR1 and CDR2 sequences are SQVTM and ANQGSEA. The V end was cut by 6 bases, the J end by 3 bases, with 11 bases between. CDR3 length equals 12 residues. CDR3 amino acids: CSVLDSHTEAFF. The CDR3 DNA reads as TGCAGCGTCCTGGACAGCCACACTGAAGCTTTCTTT.